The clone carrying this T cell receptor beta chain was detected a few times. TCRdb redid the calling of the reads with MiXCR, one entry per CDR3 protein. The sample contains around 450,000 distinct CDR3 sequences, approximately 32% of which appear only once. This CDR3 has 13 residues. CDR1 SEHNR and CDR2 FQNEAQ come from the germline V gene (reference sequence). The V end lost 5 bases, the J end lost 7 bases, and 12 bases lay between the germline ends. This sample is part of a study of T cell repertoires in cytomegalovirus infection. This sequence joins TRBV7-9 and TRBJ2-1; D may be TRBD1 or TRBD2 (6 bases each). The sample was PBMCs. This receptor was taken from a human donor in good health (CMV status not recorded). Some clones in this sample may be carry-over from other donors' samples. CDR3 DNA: TGTGCCAGCAGCACGGGGGCTAGAAATGAGCAGTTCTTC. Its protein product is CASSTGARNEQFF.